This T cell receptor (beta chain) was found in a study of PD-1 blockade in mismatch repair-deficient tumors. For the study at large: All were previously treated, progressing patients with eleven to twelve mismatch repair-deficient cancer types.

All patients were mismatch repair deficient, assessed by either PCR or immunohistochemistry. Sequencing was performed with immunoSEQ multiplex PCR; in TCRdb, only in-frame clones are kept and a portion is missing. The sample records tens of thousands of clones, roughly 80% being singletons. Study-wide findings and caveats: Tumor-resident clones, often absent from pretreatment blood, expanded after pembrolizumab and then contracted.

The CDR3 spans 14 residues. In germline, CDR1 is MNHEY, CDR2 SMNVEV (reference sequence). V was clipped by 5 bases and J by 6 bases; unmatched bases: 7. For this clone: Antigen specificity is unknown.

The receptor's source is an adult with mismatch repair-deficient cancer. This material consisted of peripheral blood, taken 12 weeks after starting pembrolizumab. The J gene is TRBJ2-7, the V gene TRBV27, with 10 positions matching TRBD1. The CDR3 nucleotides are TGTGCCAGCAGTCTGACAGGGGGCGCAGGCGAGCAGTACTTC. Its translation is CASSLTGGAGEQYF.